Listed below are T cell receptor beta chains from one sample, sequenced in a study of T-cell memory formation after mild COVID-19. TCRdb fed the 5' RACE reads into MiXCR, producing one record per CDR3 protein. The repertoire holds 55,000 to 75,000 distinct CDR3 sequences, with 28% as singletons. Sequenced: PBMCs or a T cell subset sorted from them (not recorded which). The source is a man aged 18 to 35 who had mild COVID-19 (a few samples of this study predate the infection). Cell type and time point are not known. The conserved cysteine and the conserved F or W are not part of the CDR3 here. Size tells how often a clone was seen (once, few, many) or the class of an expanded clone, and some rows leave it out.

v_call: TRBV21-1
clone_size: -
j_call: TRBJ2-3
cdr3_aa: ASSKARKGDTQY

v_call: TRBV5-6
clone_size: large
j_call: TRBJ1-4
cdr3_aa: ASSLQGQGLFGTNEKLF

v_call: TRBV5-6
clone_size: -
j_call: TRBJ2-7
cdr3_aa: ASSPGQQSSYEQY

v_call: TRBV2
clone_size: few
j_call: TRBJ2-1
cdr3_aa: ASSELAFHNEQF

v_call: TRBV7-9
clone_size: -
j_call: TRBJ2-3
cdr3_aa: ASSLGYPDTQY

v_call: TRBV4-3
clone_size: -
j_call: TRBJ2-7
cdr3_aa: ASSQGGDYEQY

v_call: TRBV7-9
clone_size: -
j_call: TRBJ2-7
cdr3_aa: ASSRTAKPYEQY

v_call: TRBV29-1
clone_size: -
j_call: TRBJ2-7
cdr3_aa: SVRGGGEQY

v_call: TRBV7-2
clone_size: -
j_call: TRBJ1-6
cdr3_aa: ATKRGETSGSRLT

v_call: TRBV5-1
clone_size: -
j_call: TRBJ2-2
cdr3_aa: ASSPAGLLTGELF

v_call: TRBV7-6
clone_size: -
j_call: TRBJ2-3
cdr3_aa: ASSSSGTSTDTQY

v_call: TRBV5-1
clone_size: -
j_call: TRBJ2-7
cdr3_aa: ASSLRDRTYEQY

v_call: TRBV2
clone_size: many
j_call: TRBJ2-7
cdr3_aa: ASRDGTLWLDEQY

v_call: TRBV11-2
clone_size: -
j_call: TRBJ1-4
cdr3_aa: ASKKEWGQANEKLF

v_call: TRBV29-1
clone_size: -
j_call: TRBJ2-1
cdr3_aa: SVETGGLVSYNEQF

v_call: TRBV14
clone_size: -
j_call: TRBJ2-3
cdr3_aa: ASSQAGEWGDTQY

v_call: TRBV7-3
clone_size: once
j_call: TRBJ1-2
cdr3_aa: ASSPTPNYGYT

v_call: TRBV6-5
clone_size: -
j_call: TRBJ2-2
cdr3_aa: ASSLTGKAGELF

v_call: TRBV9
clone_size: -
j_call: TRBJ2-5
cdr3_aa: ASSPPEVGQETQY

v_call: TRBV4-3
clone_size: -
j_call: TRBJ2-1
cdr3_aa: ASSQDWRIGGSYNEQF

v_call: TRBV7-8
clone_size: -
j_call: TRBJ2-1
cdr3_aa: ASSLWDRAEQF

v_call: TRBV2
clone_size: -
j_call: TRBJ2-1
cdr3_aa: ASSDQRDSYNEQF

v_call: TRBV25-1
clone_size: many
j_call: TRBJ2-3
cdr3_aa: ASSARGRGTDTQY

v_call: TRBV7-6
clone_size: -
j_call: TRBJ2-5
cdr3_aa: ASSPSIFQETQY

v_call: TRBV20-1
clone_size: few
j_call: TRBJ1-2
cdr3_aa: SARAPRGNYGYT

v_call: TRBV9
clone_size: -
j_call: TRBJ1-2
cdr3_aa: ASSVAESANYGYT

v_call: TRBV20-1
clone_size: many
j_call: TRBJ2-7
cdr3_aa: SARATGTSGGISYEQY

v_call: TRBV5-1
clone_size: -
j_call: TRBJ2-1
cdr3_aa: ASSPNAWRGVINEQF

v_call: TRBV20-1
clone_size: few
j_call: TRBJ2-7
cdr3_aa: SAIGGYSYEQY

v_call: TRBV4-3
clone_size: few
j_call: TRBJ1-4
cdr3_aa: ASSLRWGRLNEKLF

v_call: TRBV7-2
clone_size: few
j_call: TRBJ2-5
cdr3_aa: ASSSKLAGGPRRETQY

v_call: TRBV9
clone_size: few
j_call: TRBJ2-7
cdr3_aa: ASSVGTGAYEQY

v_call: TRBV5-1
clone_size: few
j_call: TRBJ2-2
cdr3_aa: ASSWGLAGDTGELF

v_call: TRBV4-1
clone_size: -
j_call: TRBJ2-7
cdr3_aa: ASSQEPGHYEQY

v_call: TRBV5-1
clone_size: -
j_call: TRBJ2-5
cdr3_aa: ASQQVQETQY

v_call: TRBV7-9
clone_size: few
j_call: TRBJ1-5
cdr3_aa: ASSLGGGDQPQH

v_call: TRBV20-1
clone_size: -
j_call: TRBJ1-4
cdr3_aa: SAASLTTNEKLF

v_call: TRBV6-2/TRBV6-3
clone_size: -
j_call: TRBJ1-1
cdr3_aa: ASSRVANEAF

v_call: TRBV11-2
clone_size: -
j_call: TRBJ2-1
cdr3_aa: ASSLEAGGYNEQF

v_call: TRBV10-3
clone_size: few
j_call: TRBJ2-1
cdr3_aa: AISESGVLLYNEQF

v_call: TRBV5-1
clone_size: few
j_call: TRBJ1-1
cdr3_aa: ASSETGLEAF

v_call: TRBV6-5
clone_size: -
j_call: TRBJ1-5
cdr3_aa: ASRPTGGRQPQH

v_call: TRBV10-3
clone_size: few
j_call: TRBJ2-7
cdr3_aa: AISESSPGILYEQY

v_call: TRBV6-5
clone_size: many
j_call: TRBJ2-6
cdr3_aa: ASSYSGGSGANVLT

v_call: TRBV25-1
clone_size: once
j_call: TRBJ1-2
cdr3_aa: ASSEDRVSDGYT

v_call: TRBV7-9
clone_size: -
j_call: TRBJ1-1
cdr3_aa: ASSLQGYAEAF

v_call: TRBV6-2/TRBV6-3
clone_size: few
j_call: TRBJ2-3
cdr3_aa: ASRLRLETDTQY